The clone carrying this TCR beta chain was seen once. Peripheral blood came from all dose cohorts at three timepoints. These data originate in a study of OX40 agonist ivuxolimab in advanced cancers. The V end was cut by 11 bases, the J end by 0 bases, with 11 bases between. There are 12 residues in the CDR3. In germline, CDR1 is MNHNY, CDR2 SVGAGI (reference sequence). Generated by immunoSEQ multiplex PCR, the TCRdb table keeps only in-frame clones and is missing some. The repertoire holds 16,000 or so clones, 86% seen once, with about 3.9% in the top ten. The starting material was CD4+ or CD8+ T cells sorted from blood, obtained in a trial of the OX40 agonist ivuxolimab. J is TRBJ2-7 and V is TRBV6-6; D gene ambiguous. This sequence originates from an adult with an advanced solid tumor such as melanoma, head and neck, liver or kidney cancer. The CDR3: CAVSSDSYEQYF. The DNA of the CDR3 is TGTGCCGTATCCTCCGACTCCTACGAGCAGTACTTC.